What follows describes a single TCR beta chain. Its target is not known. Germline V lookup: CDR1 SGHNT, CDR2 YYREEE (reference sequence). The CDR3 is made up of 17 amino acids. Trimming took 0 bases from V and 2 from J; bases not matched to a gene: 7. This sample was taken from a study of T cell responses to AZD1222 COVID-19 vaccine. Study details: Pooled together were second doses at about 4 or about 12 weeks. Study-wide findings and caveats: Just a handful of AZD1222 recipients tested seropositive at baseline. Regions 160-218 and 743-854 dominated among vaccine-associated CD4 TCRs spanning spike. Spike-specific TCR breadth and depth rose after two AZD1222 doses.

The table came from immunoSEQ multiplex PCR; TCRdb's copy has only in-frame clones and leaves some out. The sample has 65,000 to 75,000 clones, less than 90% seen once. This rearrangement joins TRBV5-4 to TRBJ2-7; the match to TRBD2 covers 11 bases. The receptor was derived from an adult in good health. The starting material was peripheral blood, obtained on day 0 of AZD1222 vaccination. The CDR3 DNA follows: TGTGCCAGCAGCTTGGGACTAGCGGGAACTCGTCCCTACGAGCAGTACTTC. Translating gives CASSLGLAGTRPYEQYF.